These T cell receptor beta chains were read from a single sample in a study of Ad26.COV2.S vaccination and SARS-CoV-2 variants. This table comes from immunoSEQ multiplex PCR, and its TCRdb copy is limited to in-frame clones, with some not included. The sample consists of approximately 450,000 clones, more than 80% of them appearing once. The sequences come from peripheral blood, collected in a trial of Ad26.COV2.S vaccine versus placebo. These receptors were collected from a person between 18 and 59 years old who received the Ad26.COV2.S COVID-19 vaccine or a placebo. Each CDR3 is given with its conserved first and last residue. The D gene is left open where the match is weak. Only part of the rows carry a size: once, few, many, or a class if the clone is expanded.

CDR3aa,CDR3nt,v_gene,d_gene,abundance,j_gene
CASSYGRGRDYGYTF,TGTGCCAGCAGCTACGGACGGGGGAGGGACTATGGCTACACCTTC,TRBV5-4,.,.,TRBJ1-2
CASSTPSTDTQYF,TGTGCCAGCAGTACTCCTAGCACAGATACGCAGTATTTT,TRBV27,.,.,TRBJ2-3
CASSLGQGLTGNTIYF,TGTGCCAGCAGCTTAGGTCAGGGGTTAACTGGAAACACCATATATTTT,TRBV7-9,.,.,TRBJ1-3
CASSQDRTSGQPQHF,TGCGCCAGCAGCCAAGATCGGACCAGCGGTCAGCCCCAGCATTTT,TRBV4-3,.,few,TRBJ1-5
CASSVGATPNSPLHF,TGTGCCAGCAGCGTGGGGGCAACTCCAAATTCACCCCTCCACTTT,TRBV9,.,.,TRBJ1-6
CAWRGYYGYTF,TGTGCCTGGAGAGGTTACTATGGCTACACCTTC,TRBV30,.,once,TRBJ1-2
CASSLVGRGGETQYF,TGTGCCAGCAGCTTGGTCGGCCGCGGGGGAGAGACCCAGTACTTC,TRBV5-4,TRBD2,.,TRBJ2-5
CASSLGTADTEAFF,TGTGCCAGCAGTTTAGGGACAGCCGACACTGAAGCTTTCTTT,TRBV28,TRBD1,.,TRBJ1-1
CASRRQNYEQYF,TGCGCCAGCAGAAGACAGAACTACGAGCAGTACTTC,TRBV10-2,.,.,TRBJ2-7
CASSIRASGRGYEQYF,TGTGCCAGTAGTATCAGGGCTAGCGGGAGAGGATACGAGCAGTACTTC,TRBV19,TRBD2,.,TRBJ2-7
CASSIGQGGANYGYTF,TGTGCCAGTAGTATCGGGCAAGGGGGAGCTAACTATGGCTACACCTTC,TRBV19,.,.,TRBJ1-2
CASSRTGATNEKLFF,TGTGCCAGCAGCCGGACGGGGGCAACTAATGAAAAACTGTTTTTT,TRBV5-4,.,.,TRBJ1-4
CASSLLTSGRAQETQYF,TGTGCCAGCAGCTTACTAACTAGCGGGAGGGCTCAAGAGACCCAGTACTTC,TRBV7-9,TRBD2,once,TRBJ2-5
CAWSGQRTDTQYF,TGTGCCTGGAGTGGACAGCGCACAGATACGCAGTATTTT,TRBV30,.,.,TRBJ2-3